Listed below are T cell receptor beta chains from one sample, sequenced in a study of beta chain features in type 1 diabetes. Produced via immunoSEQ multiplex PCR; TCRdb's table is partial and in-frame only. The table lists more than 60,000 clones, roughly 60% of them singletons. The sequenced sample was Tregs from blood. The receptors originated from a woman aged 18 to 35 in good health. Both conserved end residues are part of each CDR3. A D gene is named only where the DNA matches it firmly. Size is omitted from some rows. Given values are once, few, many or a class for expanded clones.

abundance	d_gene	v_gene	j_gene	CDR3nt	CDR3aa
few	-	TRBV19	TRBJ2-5	TGTGCCAGTAGCCATGAGGGACTCGGAGTCGGGACCCAGTACTTC	CASSHEGLGVGTQYF
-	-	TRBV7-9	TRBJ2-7	TGTGCCAGCAGCTTGGGGGGGCGTAACTACGAGCAGTACTTC	CASSLGGRNYEQYF
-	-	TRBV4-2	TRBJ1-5	TGTGCCAGCAGCCGAGGGGGGGTTGGTCAGCCCCAGCATTTT	CASSRGGVGQPQHF
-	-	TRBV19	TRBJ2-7	TGTGCCAGTAGTATGGGGAGACCAGGTCTAGTCTACGAGCAGTACTTC	CASSMGRPGLVYEQYF
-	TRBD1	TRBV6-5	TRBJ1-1	TGTGCCAGCAGTTCCGGACAGGGGGCCGCTTTCTTT	CASSSGQGAAFF
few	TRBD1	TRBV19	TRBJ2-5	TGTGCCAGCAAGGCAGGGGGTACGCGGGAGACCCAGTACTTC	CASKAGGTRETQYF
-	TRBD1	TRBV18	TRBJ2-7	TGTGCCAGCTCAGCGACAGGGTCCAACGAGCAGTACTTC	CASSATGSNEQYF
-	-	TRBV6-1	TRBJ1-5	TGTGCCAGCAGCCCGGGAGGGGCTCAGCCCCAGCATTTT	CASSPGGAQPQHF
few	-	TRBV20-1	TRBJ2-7	TGCAGTGCCTTGGACAACTACGAGCAGTACTTC	CSALDNYEQYF
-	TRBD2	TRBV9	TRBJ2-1	TGTGCCAGCAGCGGACTAGCGGCCACGAGCTCCTACAATGAGCAGTTCTTC	CASSGLAATSSYNEQFF
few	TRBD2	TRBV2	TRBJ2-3	TGTGCCAGCAGTGAATCTCAGCGGGGGGAAGAGTATTTT	CASSESQRGEEYF
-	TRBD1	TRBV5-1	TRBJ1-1	TGCGCCAGCAGCTTCAACCGGGACAGGCCCACTGAAGCTTTCTTT	CASSFNRDRPTEAFF
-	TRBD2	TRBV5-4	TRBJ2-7	TGTGCCAGTAGCGGGGGGGATCTCGAGCAGTACTTC	CASSGGDLEQYF
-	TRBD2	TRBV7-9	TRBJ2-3	TGTGCCAGCACAGGACTAGCTCAGGGTACGCAGTATTTT	CASTGLAQGTQYF
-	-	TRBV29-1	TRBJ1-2	TGCAGCGTCGACTCTATGGACAGCTCTGGCTACACCTTC	CSVDSMDSSGYTF
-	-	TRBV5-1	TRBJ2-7	TGCGCCAGCAGCTTGAACAGTCACGAGCAGTACTTC	CASSLNSHEQYF
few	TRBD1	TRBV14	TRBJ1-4	TGTGCCAGCAGCCAAGCTCAGGGGGTTTCCGAAAAACTGTTTTTT	CASSQAQGVSEKLFF
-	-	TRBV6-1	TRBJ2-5	TGTGCCAGCGGAGGCCCCCGTCTGTGGGAGACCCAGTACTTC	CASGGPRLWETQYF
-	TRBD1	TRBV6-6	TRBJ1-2	TGTGCCAGCAGTCCCGGGACAGGGCATGGCTACACCTTC	CASSPGTGHGYTF
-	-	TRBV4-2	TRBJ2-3	TGTGCCAGCAGCCAGTATCTGACTCGAAGCACAGATACGCAGTATTTT	CASSQYLTRSTDTQYF
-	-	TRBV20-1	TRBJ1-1	TGCAGTGCTTGGAATAGCCTCGGGGCTTTCTTT	CSAWNSLGAFF
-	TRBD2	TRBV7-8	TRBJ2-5	TGTGCCAGCAGACTAGCGGGAGAAGAGACCCAGTACTTC	CASRLAGEETQYF
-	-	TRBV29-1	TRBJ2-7	TGCAGCGTGGCAGTATCCTACGAGCAGTACTTC	CSVAVSYEQYF
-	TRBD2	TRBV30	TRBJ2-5	TGTGCCTGTGCGGGGGGGGGCGCCGGCCAAGAGACCCAGTACTTC	CACAGGGAGQETQYF
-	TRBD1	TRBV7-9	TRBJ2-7	TGTGCCAGCAGCCCCCCGAGGGCAGGGGGCTCTTACGAGCAGTACTTC	CASSPPRAGGSYEQYF
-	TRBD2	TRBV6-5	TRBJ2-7	TGTGCCAGCAGTTACCCGGGACTAGCGGACCCCCGGCGGCAGTACTTC	CASSYPGLADPRRQYF
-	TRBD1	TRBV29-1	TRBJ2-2	TGCAGCGTTGCGGGGACAGGGGGGAAGGTCGGGGAGCTGTTTTTT	CSVAGTGGKVGELFF
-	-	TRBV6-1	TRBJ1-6	TGTGCCAGCAGACAAGTTGACAGGCTCAATTCGCCCCTCCACTTT	CASRQVDRLNSPLHF
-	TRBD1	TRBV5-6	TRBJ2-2	TGTGCCAGCAGCCGGGTTGGGACAGAGAACACCGGGGAGCTGTTTTTT	CASSRVGTENTGELFF